These 30 T cell receptor beta chains came from one sample sequenced in a study of blood T cells in healthy people across ages (dated by TCRdb to 2014 to 2015). The library was made by 5' RACE. The sequencer listed for this sample is Illumina HiSeq 2500. The second PCR ran for about 6 to 12 cycles and used a J-beta primer mix along with a sample-barcoded 5' primer. TCRdb reanalyzed the raw reads on its own, using fastp at Q25 for trimming and MiXCR for clone calling, and kept in-frame beta chains. When rows share a CDR3 protein, they turn into one entry using the most common DNA and genes. The sample table contains about 730,000 distinct CDR3 sequences; only one count was recorded for around 40% of them. The top ten constitute more than 20% of the sample. Sequencing input: blood. The receptor source for this set is a woman aged 55-70 years in good health.

The chain links TRBV20-1 to TRBJ2-1; 7 positions match TRBD1. This CDR3 spans 13 amino acids. Germline V gene lookup returns CDR1 DFQATT and CDR2 SNEGSKA (reference sequence). Trimming at V came to 3 bases and at J to 4 bases, leaving 3 bases not matched to a gene. CDR3 coding DNA: TGCAGTGCTAGTAACAGGGGATACAATGAGCAGTTCTTC. This sequence encodes CSASNRGYNEQFF.

In this sample, this clonotype turned up many times. V gene TRBV20-1 combines with J gene TRBJ1-5; 9 positions match TRBD1. V was pared by 5 bases and J by 7 bases, with 12 bases of the junction left unmatched. CDR3 size: 15 residues. CDR1 and CDR2 (germline): DFQATT, SNEGSKA (reference sequence). The CDR3 DNA reads TGCAGTGCTTGGGACAGGGTCTTGGCAAGCCAGCCCCAGCATTTT. Encoded protein: CSAWDRVLASQPQHF.

This clonotype has a handful of counts. V gene TRBV3-1 combines with J gene TRBJ2-7, with a tentative D call TRBD1 (6 bases). The CDR3 is 15 amino acids. CDR1 and CDR2 from the germline V gene are LGHDT and YNNKEL (reference sequence). The V and J ends lost 0 bases and 4 bases respectively, with 13 bases between them. This CDR3 is CASSQERGRGYEQYF. The DNA of the CDR3 is TGTGCCAGCAGCCAAGAAAGGGGCAGGGGTTACGAGCAGTACTTC.

The rearrangement joins TRBV12-3 or TRBV12-4 to TRBJ2-5; D call uncertain. The J call is in doubt because the DNA end fits TRBJ2-7 better. This CDR3 spans 13 amino acids. The DNA of the CDR3 is TGTGCCAGCAGTGCCATGGATGGGTACGAGCAGTACTTC. Its translation is CASSAMDGYEQYF.

The table lists this clonotype with a few counts. The V call is TRBV27, the J call TRBJ1-4; 7 nucleotides line up with TRBD1. The trim removed 5 bases at V and 3 bases at J, leaving 9 bases unmatched. From germline, CDR1 is MNHEY and CDR2 SMNVEV (reference sequence). The CDR3 has 16 amino acids. CDR3 coding DNA: TGTGCCAGCAGTCCAATTAGGGGGCTGGCTAATGAAAAACTGTTTTTT. Protein product: CASSPIRGLANEKLFF. Filled out from reference TRBV27 and TRBJ1-4, the complete variable domain reads EAQVTQNPRYLITVTGKKLTVTCSQNMNHEYMSWYRQDPGLGLRQIYYSMNVEVTDKGDVPEGYKVSRKEKRNFPLILESPSPNQTSLYFCASSPIRGLANEKLFFGSGTQLSVL.

The V gene is TRBV4-1, the J gene TRBJ1-2; D not certain. Germline values: CDR1 MGHRA, CDR2 YSYEKL. There are 14 residues in the CDR3. The V gene lost 0 bases and the J gene lost 4 bases, with 9 bases spanning the gap. The CDR3 here is CASSQDRGAYGYTF. The CDR3 DNA reads TGCGCCAGCAGCCAAGATCGGGGAGCCTATGGCTACACCTTC.

The sample holds a few counts of this clonotype. This chain links TRBV5-1 with TRBJ2-4; 7 bases align to TRBD1. This CDR3 spans 14 amino acids. The V segment lost 4 bases and the J segment 8 bases; nucleotides outside the gene matches: 9. Germline lookup yields CDR1 SGHRS and CDR2 YFSETQ. As DNA, the CDR3 is TGCGCCAGCAGCCCGCGGACAGGTTGGGACATTCAGTACTTC. It is translated as CASSPRTGWDIQYF. The complete variable domain, with remaining parts taken from reference TRBV5-1 and TRBJ2-4, reads KAGVTQTPRYLIKTRGQQVTLSCSPISGHRSVSWYQQTPGQGLQFLFEYFSETQRNKGNFPGRFSGRQFSNSRSEMNVSTLELGDSALYLCASSPRTGWDIQYFGAGTRLSVL.

This clonotype has more than one count but fewer than ten. The rearrangement links TRBV3-1 to TRBJ2-1; a weak D match, TRBD1 (6 bases). Trimming took off 4 bases at V and 3 bases at J, with 13 bases between the two ends. Germline V CDR1 and CDR2: LGHDT, YNNKEL (reference sequence). The CDR3 is 15 residues long. CDR3 region: CASSRFGQSYNEQFF. For the CDR3, the DNA is TGTGCCAGCAGCCGCTTCGGACAGAGCTACAATGAGCAGTTCTTC.

The chain couples TRBV7-9 to TRBJ2-1; possible D gene TRBD2, 6 bases. The CDR3 totals 12 residues. Germline V lookup: CDR1 SEHNR, CDR2 FQNEAQ (reference sequence). Trimming shortened V by 5 bases and J by 8 bases, and 10 bases separated the two germline ends. As DNA, the CDR3 is TGTGCCAGCAGCGCGGGAAGGGATGAGCAGTTCTTC. This sequence encodes CASSAGRDEQFF.

This clonotype occurred a few times. The chain joins TRBV6-2 or TRBV6-3 to TRBJ1-2; D possibly corresponds to TRBD1 (6 bases). The CDR3 spans 14 residues. The germline V gene has CDR1 MNHEY and CDR2 SVGEGT. Trimming shortened V by 6 bases and J by 5 bases, and 16 bases separated the two germline ends. Here the CDR3 DNA reads TGTGCCAGCAGGGGAGGGGGAGGACTTTATGGCTACACCTTC. Its translation is CASRGGGGLYGYTF.

As concerns this clonotype: This could be a read error, since a much larger clone is one nucleotide away. The chain recombines TRBV29-1 with TRBJ2-4, with D possibly matching TRBD2 (6 bases). CDR1 and CDR2 from the germline V gene are SQVTM and ANQGSEA. The CDR3 has 13 residues. Trimming took 4 bases from V and 15 from J, leaving 22 bases between them. The chain's CDR3 is CSVGGDHGETRYF. For the CDR3, the DNA is TGCAGCGTTGGGGGGGATCACGGGGAGACCCGGTACTTC.

This chain connects TRBV6-6 to TRBJ2-7, with D perhaps TRBD2 (8 bases). Trimming pared 4 bases from V and 0 bases from J, leaving 13 bases between. CDR3 size: 15 residues. Germline V gene data show CDR1 as MNHNY and CDR2 as SVGAGI (reference sequence). CDR3: CASSSGGTVSYEQYF. CDR3 coding DNA: TGTGCCAGCAGTTCGGGGGGGACAGTCTCCTACGAGCAGTACTTC.

This clonotype was observed at least ten times. The chain carries TRBV6-1 and TRBJ2-7, with 8 bases identical to TRBD1. Germline-derived CDR1 and CDR2 are MNHNS and SASEGT. With 6 bases clipped from V and 8 bases from J, the junction kept 24 bases outside the gene matches. There are 18 residues in the CDR3. This chain's CDR3 is CASSQVAGGAGWENKQYF. CDR3 bases: TGTGCCAGCAGCCAAGTAGCAGGGGGCGCCGGATGGGAGAATAAGCAGTACTTC.

This clonotype has just a few counts. The chain uses TRBV3-1 and TRBJ2-5; no reliable D call. V gave up 5 bases and J gave up 7 bases, with 8 bases separating them. The CDR3 is 11 residues long. CDR1 and CDR2 from the germline V gene are LGHDT and YNNKEL (reference sequence). The CDR3 loop reads CASSFPPTQYF. The CDR3 bases are TGTGCCAGCAGCTTCCCTCCGACCCAGTACTTC.

The rearrangement uses TRBV28 and TRBJ2-5; D unclear. The J call may be in error: the DNA end matches TRBJ2-7 better. This CDR3 comprises 15 residues. Germline V gene lookup returns CDR1 MDHEN and CDR2 SYDVKM. CDR3: CASKKSLGSLYEQYF. The CDR3 nucleotides read TGTGCCAGCAAAAAATCGCTAGGGTCGCTCTACGAGCAGTACTTC.

This clonotype has just a few counts. The rearrangement uses TRBV7-2 and TRBJ2-1; 7 bases fit TRBD2. V trimming: 1 base; J trimming: 5 bases; junction bases outside the gene matches: 8. The CDR3 totals 16 residues. Looked up from germline, CDR1 is SGHTA and CDR2 is FQGNSA. CDR3 in amino acids: CASSLGGSGNNNEQFF. Here the CDR3 DNA reads TGTGCCAGCAGCTTAGGAGGCAGCGGGAACAACAATGAGCAGTTCTTC. The full variable domain, with the rest looked up from reference TRBV7-2 and TRBJ2-1, is GAGVSQSPSNKVTEKGKDVELRCDPISGHTALYWYRQSLGQGLEFLIYFQGNSAPDKSGLPSDRFSAERTGGSVSTLTIQRTQQEDSAVYLCASSLGGSGNNNEQFFGPGTRLTVL.

This clonotype showed up just a few times. The chain couples TRBV20-1 to TRBJ2-7, with D tentatively TRBD2 (5 bases). Per the germline V gene, CDR1 is DFQATT and CDR2 is SNEGSKA (reference sequence). The CDR3 sequence is 13 residues long. The V gene lost 6 bases and the J gene lost 2 bases, with 14 bases spanning the gap. The CDR3 sequence: CSALSGKTYEQYF. The CDR3 region has the DNA TGCAGTGCCTTAAGCGGTAAAACCTACGAGCAGTACTTC.

This clonotype was picked up a small number of times. The V and J genes are TRBV7-2 and TRBJ2-5; the match to TRBD1 covers 9 bases. The ends lost 6 bases at V and 2 bases at J; junction bases unmatched: 7. CDR3 size: 15 residues. Germline CDR1 SGHTA, CDR2 FQGNSA. As DNA, the CDR3 is TGTGCCAGCAGGCAGACAGGGGGATGGCAAGAGACCCAGTACTTC. It translates to CASRQTGGWQETQYF.

This rearrangement joins TRBV30 to TRBJ2-3; 7 nucleotides align to TRBD2. This CDR3 spans 17 amino acids. From germline, CDR1 is GTSNPN and CDR2 SVGIG (reference sequence). Trimming took 1 base from V and 2 from J; bases not matched to a gene: 12. DNA for the CDR3: TGTGCCTGGAGTGGCGAAGGTAGCGGGTCTTCCACAGATACGCAGTATTTT. It yields the protein CAWSGEGSGSSTDTQYF.

The rearrangement uses TRBV7-9 and TRBJ1-2, with 8 positions matching TRBD1. V was clipped by 8 bases and J by 4 bases; unmatched bases: 9. The CDR3 totals 14 residues. Looked up from germline, CDR1 is SEHNR and CDR2 is FQNEAQ (reference sequence). Here the CDR3 reads CASARTGTGYGYTF. The CDR3 DNA reads TGTGCCAGCGCTCGGACAGGGACGGGCTATGGCTACACCTTC.

This clonotype was counted between two and nine times. The rearrangement links TRBV7-3 to TRBJ1-6; the D gene is possibly TRBD1 (5 bases). The CDR3 totals 14 residues. Germline V CDR1 and CDR2: SGHTA, FQGTGA. V lost 5 bases, J lost 7 bases, and 12 bases lay in between. The CDR3 DNA reads as TGTGCCAGCAGCGAAGCACAGGTGAATTCACCCCTCCACTTT. Translating gives CASSEAQVNSPLHF.

This clonotype was seen more than once but under ten times. The rearrangement links TRBV4-1 to TRBJ2-7, with 9 positions matching TRBD1. Trimming took 0 bases from V and 8 from J; bases not matched to a gene: 8. This CDR3 has 15 residues. The germline V gene encodes CDR1 MGHRA and CDR2 YSYEKL. This CDR3 reads CASSQEGQGGRKQYF. DNA of the CDR3: TGCGCCAGCAGCCAAGAGGGACAGGGTGGGAGGAAGCAGTACTTC.

Regarding this clonotype: At one end the junction does not follow the germline gene, possibly because of a read error. The genes are TRBV7-3 and TRBJ1-2, with D tentatively TRBD1 (6 bases). The CDR3 covers 13 residues. Germline assignment: CDR1 SGHTA and CDR2 FQGTGA. CDR3 amino acids: CASGFSGASGYTF. CDR3 coding DNA: TGTGCCAGCGGCTTCTCAGGGGCCTCCGGCTACACCTTC. Drawing the rest from reference TRBV7-3 and TRBJ1-2, the complete variable domain is GAGVSQTPSNKVTEKGKYVELRCDPISGHTALYWYRQSLGQGPEFLIYFQGTGAADDSGLPNDRFFAVRPEGSVSTLKIQRTERGDSAVYLCASGFSGASGYTFGSGTRLTVV.

This clonotype appeared a single time. CDR3 DNA sequence: TGTGCCAGCAGCTTAGGGAGTAGCGGGGTCTCCTCCTACAATGAGCAGTTCTTC. It encodes CASSLGSSGVSSYNEQFF. The gene calls are TRBV11-2 and TRBJ2-1, with 8 bases fitting TRBD2. With V trimmed by 1 base and J by 0 bases, 8 bases remained unmatched. CDR3 size: 18 residues. Germline values: CDR1 SGHAT, CDR2 FQNNGV.

There are many counts of this clonotype. This sequence joins TRBV29-1 and TRBJ2-6; no clear D gene. Trimming took off 3 bases at V and 1 base at J, with 7 bases between the two ends. This CDR3 is built from 14 residues. CDR1 and CDR2 from the germline V gene are SQVTM and ANQGSEA. In nucleotides, the CDR3 is TGCAGCGTTGAGTTCGGGTCTGGGGCCAACGTCCTGACTTTC. Translation: CSVEFGSGANVLTF. The full variable domain, in which reference TRBV29-1 and TRBJ2-6 provide the parts outside the CDR3, is SAVISQKPSRDICQRGTSLTIQCQVDSQVTMMFWYRQQPGQSLTLIATANQGSEATYESGFVIDKFPISRPNLTFSTLTVSNMSPEDSSIYLCSVEFGSGANVLTFGAGSRLTVL.

This sequence joins TRBV5-1 and TRBJ2-3; TRBD1 agrees at 9 bases. Germline V CDR1 and CDR2: SGHRS, YFSETQ. This CDR3 is 17 amino acids long. J gave up 0 bases and V 0 bases, and 5 bases lay outside the gene matches. CDR3 nucleotides: TGCGCCAGCAGCTTGGCGGACAGGGGAGGGAGCACAGATACGCAGTATTTT. Translating it yields CASSLADRGGSTDTQYF.

This clonotype was detected only a few times. J is TRBJ1-5 and V is TRBV6-1; 12 bases map to TRBD1. Germline lookup yields CDR1 MNHNS and CDR2 SASEGT. J gave up 2 bases and V 8 bases, and 10 bases lay outside the gene matches. The CDR3 contains 17 residues. CDR3 in amino acids: CASGGQGAMSGNQPQHF. DNA for the CDR3: TGTGCCAGCGGGGGACAGGGGGCCATGTCGGGCAATCAGCCCCAGCATTTT.

The chain employs TRBV4-3 and TRBJ2-4; tentatively, D is TRBD1 or TRBD2 (5 bases each). With 1 base removed from V and 0 bases from J, the gap between germline ends came to 7 bases. The germline gives CDR1 LGHNA, CDR2 YSLEER. The CDR3 is 15 amino acids. CDR3 DNA sequence: TGCGCCAGCAGCCAAGGAGGGACAGCCAAAAACATTCAGTACTTC. Translated: CASSQGGTAKNIQYF.

This clonotype turned up a few times. The rearrangement joins TRBV7-9 to TRBJ2-4; 9 nucleotides line up with TRBD1. Germline V gene lookup returns CDR1 SEHNR and CDR2 FQNEAQ (reference sequence). The V gene end was trimmed by 5 bases and the J gene end by 4 bases; junction bases not matched to a gene: 9. The CDR3 loop spans 16 amino acids. CDR3 residues: CASSAPRTGVKNIQYF. DNA for the CDR3: TGTGCCAGCAGCGCCCCCCGGACAGGGGTAAAAAACATTCAGTACTTC.

This chain joins TRBV20-1 and TRBJ2-7; D unclear. The CDR3 contains 14 residues. Trimming stripped 1 base from V and 2 bases from J, with 12 bases between. Per the germline V gene, CDR1 is DFQATT and CDR2 is SNEGSKA (reference sequence). CDR3 nucleotide sequence: TGCAGTGCTAGAGTCGAACAGCTTGCCTACGAGCAGTACTTC. This translates into CSARVEQLAYEQYF.